Listed here are 14 T cell receptor beta chains from one sample, sequenced in a study of blood T cell repertoires in COVID-19. Produced via immunoSEQ multiplex PCR; TCRdb's table is partial and in-frame only. Counted here are 130,000 or so clones, about 70% occurring once; the ten biggest clones make up roughly 2%. Sequencing was done on a sample of peripheral blood. The source is a woman aged 65 to 85 with acute or convalescent COVID-19.

This chain uses TRBV2 with TRBJ2-7; TRBD1 is a possible D gene (5 bases). CDR3 length equals 13 residues. Deletions cut 7 bases from V and 5 bases from J, with 15 bases between. Germline assignment: CDR1 SNHLY and CDR2 FYNNEI. The CDR3 nucleotides read TGTGCCAGCAATTATAGGGGCCGGGACGAGCAGTACTTC. This gives the protein CASNYRGRDEQYF.

Written as DNA, the CDR3 is TGTGCCAGCAGTCGCCTAAATGAGCAGTTCTTC. It encodes CASSRLNEQFF. The chain couples TRBV12-3 or TRBV12-4 to TRBJ2-1, with unresolved D. This CDR3 region has 11 residues. V lost 5 bases, J lost 7 bases, and 6 bases lay in between.

V and J are TRBV3-1 (or the pseudogene TRBV3-2) and TRBJ2-3; 8 bases fit TRBD1. This CDR3 comprises 18 residues. Germline V gene lookup returns CDR1 LGHDT and CDR2 YNNKEL (reference sequence). V gave up 0 bases and J gave up 2 bases; unmatched junction bases: 10. CDR3 sequence: CASSQDLGAGGITDTQYF. The CDR3, as DNA: TGTGCCAGCAGCCAAGATCTTGGGGCAGGGGGCATCACAGATACGCAGTATTTT.

The chain employs TRBV18 and TRBJ2-1, with D perhaps TRBD2 (5 bases). The CDR3 extends over 16 amino acids. Trimming removed 3 bases at V and 11 bases at J, with 23 bases between. Germline CDR1 KGHSH, CDR2 LQKENI. The CDR3 loop reads CASSPGVSRSGPQQFF. CDR3 bases: TGTGCCAGCTCACCCGGGGTGAGTAGGAGCGGACCCCAGCAGTTCTTC.

The chain's CDR3 is CASRTGGDNQPQHF. The CDR3 DNA is TGTGCCAGCAGGACAGGGGGCGACAATCAGCCCCAGCATTTT. V usage is TRBV6-5 and J usage is TRBJ1-5; 10 bases are shared with TRBD1. CDR1 is MNHEY, CDR2 SVGAGI, per germline. V lost 6 bases, J lost 3 bases, and 2 bases stayed unmatched. CDR3 length equals 14 residues.

V is TRBV5-1 and J is TRBJ2-2; D possibly corresponds to TRBD2 (5 bases). V was shortened by 4 bases and J by 4 bases, with 14 bases between the two germline ends. Germline CDR1 SGHRS, CDR2 YFSETQ. The CDR3 totals 15 residues. The CDR3 coding sequence is TGCGCCAGCAGCCCCTGGGGAGAAGGCACCGGGGAGCTGTTTTTT. As protein: CASSPWGEGTGELFF.

This clone was observed once. The CDR3 region is CASSEQATTYEQYF. CDR3 nucleotides: TGTGCCAGTAGTGAACAGGCGACGACCTACGAGCAGTACTTC. The chain recombines TRBV19 with TRBJ2-7; possibly TRBD1 for D (5 bases). The CDR3 extends over 14 amino acids. CDR1 and CDR2 (germline): LNHDA, SQIVND (reference sequence). Trimming stripped 5 bases from V and 2 bases from J, with 13 bases between.

This clone was counted a single time. The chain carries TRBV11-2 and TRBJ2-7, with TRBD2 matching 10 bases. J lost 2 bases, V lost 2 bases, and 6 bases had no gene match. This CDR3 contains 16 residues. Germline CDR1 SGHAT, CDR2 FQNNGV. For the CDR3, the DNA is TGTGCCAGCAGCTTAAATAGCGGGGGGTCCACCTACGAGCAGTACTTC. Encoded protein: CASSLNSGGSTYEQYF.

The chain uses TRBV19 and TRBJ2-7; 8 nucleotides match TRBD1. The CDR3 runs 15 residues. Germline V gene lookup returns CDR1 LNHDA and CDR2 SQIVND (reference sequence). Unmatched junction bases numbered 8, after V lost 5 bases and J lost 2 bases. CDR3 DNA: TGTGCCAGTAGTTCCCAGACAGGGGACCCCTACGAGCAGTACTTC. It encodes CASSSQTGDPYEQYF. The full variable domain, in which reference TRBV19 and TRBJ2-7 provide the parts outside the CDR3, is DGGITQSPKYLFRKEGQNVTLSCEQNLNHDAMYWYRQDPGQGLRLIYYSQIVNDFQKGDIAEGYSVSREKKESFPLTVTSAQKNPTAFYLCASSSQTGDPYEQYFGPGTRLTVT.

The V and J genes are TRBV3-1 (or the pseudogene TRBV3-2) and TRBJ1-1, with D possibly matching TRBD1 (5 bases). V was pared by 0 bases and J by 2 bases, with 10 bases between. The germline gives CDR1 LGHDT, CDR2 YNNKEL (reference sequence). This CDR3 has 15 amino acids. Written as DNA, the CDR3 is TGTGCCAGCAGCCAAGATTTCAGGGATAACACTGAAGCTTTCTTT. Translated, it gives CASSQDFRDNTEAFF.

This chain joins TRBV19 and TRBJ1-1; 9 positions match TRBD1. CDR1 and CDR2 (germline): LNHDA, SQIVND (reference sequence). V was pared by 9 bases and J by 6 bases, with 14 bases of the junction left unmatched. The CDR3 covers 15 residues. The CDR3 DNA follows: TGTGCCAGCGACTTAAACAGGGGGCGCAGGGCTGAAGCTTTCTTT. This sequence encodes CASDLNRGRRAEAFF. Full variable domain (remainder filled in from reference TRBV19 and TRBJ1-1): DGGITQSPKYLFRKEGQNVTLSCEQNLNHDAMYWYRQDPGQGLRLIYYSQIVNDFQKGDIAEGYSVSREKKESFPLTVTSAQKNPTAFYLCASDLNRGRRAEAFFGQGTRLTVV.

The CDR3 DNA sequence: TGTGCCAGCAGCCGAGGCGGGGCCGTGTTCACTAATGAAAAACTGTTTTTT. Translating it yields CASSRGGAVFTNEKLFF. The chain combines TRBV27 with TRBJ1-4; D might be TRBD1 (5 bases). CDR1 and CDR2 (germline): MNHEY, SMNVEV (reference sequence). V dropped 6 bases and J dropped 2 bases, with 19 bases sitting between them. The CDR3 consists of 17 residues.

The V call is TRBV9, the J call TRBJ2-7; D ambiguous. The CDR3 is 14 amino acids. Germline values: CDR1 SGDLS, CDR2 YYNGEE. Trimming cost V 0 bases and J 0 bases, with 7 bases left between them. The CDR3 sequence: CASSVDVGSYEQYF. Written as DNA, the CDR3 is TGTGCCAGCAGCGTAGATGTCGGCTCCTACGAGCAGTACTTC. Using reference TRBV9 and TRBJ2-7 for the parts outside the CDR3, the full variable domain is DSGVTQTPKHLITATGQRVTLRCSPRSGDLSVYWYQQSLDQGLQFLIQYYNGEERAKGNILERFSAQQFPDLHSELNLSSLELGDSALYFCASSVDVGSYEQYFGPGTRLTVT.

As regards this clone: At one end the junction does not follow the germline gene, possibly because of a read error. This rearrangement joins TRBV2 to TRBJ2-4; TRBD1 matches 9 bases. Germline V gene data show CDR1 as SNHLY and CDR2 as FYNNEI. The CDR3 extends over 18 amino acids. CDR3 region: CARSGSRDRESAKNIQYF. Here the CDR3 DNA reads TGTGCCAGAAGTGGGAGCCGGGACAGGGAATCGGCCAAAAACATTCAGTACTTC.